The following is a T cell receptor beta chain sequence with its context. Here immunoSEQ multiplex PCR was the method, and the copy in TCRdb shows in-frame clones only, minus some. The table includes 490,000 or so clones, roughly four fifths detected once. Looked up from germline, CDR1 is MNHEY and CDR2 is SVGAGI. The CDR3 spans 13 residues. Trimming pared 5 bases from V and 5 bases from J, leaving 12 bases between. The source of the sample is a study of shared clonotypes between healthy human individuals. This receptor was taken from a woman between 40 and 50 years old in good health. Some clones in this sample may be carry-over from other donors' samples. The rearrangement joins TRBV6-5 to TRBJ1-1, with a tentative D call TRBD1 (6 bases). Sequencing was done on a sample of PBMCs. The CDR3 sequence is CASSGFRGTEAFF. For the CDR3, the DNA is TGTGCCAGCAGTGGATTCAGGGGTACTGAAGCTTTCTTT.